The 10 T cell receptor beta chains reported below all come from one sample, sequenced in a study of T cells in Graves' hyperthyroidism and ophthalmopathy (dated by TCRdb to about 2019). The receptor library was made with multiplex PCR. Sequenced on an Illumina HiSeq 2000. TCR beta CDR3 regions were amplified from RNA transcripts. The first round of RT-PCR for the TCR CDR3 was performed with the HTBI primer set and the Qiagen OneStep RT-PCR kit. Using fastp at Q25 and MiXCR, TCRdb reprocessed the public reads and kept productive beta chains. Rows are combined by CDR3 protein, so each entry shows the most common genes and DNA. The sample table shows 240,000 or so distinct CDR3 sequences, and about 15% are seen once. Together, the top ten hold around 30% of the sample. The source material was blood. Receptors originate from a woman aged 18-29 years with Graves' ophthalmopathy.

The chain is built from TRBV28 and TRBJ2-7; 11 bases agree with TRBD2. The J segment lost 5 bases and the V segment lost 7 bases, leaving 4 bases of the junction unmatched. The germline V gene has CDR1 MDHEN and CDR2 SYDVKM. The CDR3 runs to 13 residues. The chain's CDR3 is CASTNSGGDEQYF. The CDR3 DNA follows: TGTGCCAGCACCAATAGCGGGGGGGACGAGCAGTACTTC.

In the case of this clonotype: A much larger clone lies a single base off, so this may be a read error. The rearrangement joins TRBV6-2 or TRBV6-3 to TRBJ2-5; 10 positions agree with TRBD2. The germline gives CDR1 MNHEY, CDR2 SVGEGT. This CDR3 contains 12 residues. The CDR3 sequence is CTSSYGLAGVYF. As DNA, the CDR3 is TGTACCAGCAGTTACGGGCTAGCGGGGGTTTACTTC.

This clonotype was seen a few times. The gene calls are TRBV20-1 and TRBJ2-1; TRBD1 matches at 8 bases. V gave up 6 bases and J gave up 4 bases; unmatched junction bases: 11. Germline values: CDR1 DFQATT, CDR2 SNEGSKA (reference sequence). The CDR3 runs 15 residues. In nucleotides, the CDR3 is TGCAGTGCACGGACCTACAGGGGGGCATACAATGAGCAGTTCTTC. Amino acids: CSARTYRGAYNEQFF.

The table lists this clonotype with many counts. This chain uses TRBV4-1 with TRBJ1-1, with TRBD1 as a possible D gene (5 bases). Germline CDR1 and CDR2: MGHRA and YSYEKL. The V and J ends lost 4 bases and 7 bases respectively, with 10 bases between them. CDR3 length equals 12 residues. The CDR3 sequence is CASSPDSFEAFF. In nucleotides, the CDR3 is TGCGCCAGCAGCCCTGACAGTTTTGAAGCTTTCTTT.

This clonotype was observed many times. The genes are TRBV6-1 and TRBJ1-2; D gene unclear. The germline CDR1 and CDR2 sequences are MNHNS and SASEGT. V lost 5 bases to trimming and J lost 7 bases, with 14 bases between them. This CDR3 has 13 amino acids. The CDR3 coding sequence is TGTGCCAGCAGTTACGATAGACATACTGGCTACACCTTC. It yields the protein CASSYDRHTGYTF.

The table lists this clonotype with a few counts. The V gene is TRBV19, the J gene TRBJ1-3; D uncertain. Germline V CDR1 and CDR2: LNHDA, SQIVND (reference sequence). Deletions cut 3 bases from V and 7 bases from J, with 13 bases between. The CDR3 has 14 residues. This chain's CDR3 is CASSIPGGVNTIYF. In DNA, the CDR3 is TGTGCCAGTAGTATCCCCGGCGGTGTCAACACCATATATTTT.

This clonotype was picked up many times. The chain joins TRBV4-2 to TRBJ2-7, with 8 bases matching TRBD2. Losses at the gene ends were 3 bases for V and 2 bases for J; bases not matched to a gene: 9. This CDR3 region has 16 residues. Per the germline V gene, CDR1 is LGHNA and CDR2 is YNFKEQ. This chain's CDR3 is CASSQWAAGETYEQYF. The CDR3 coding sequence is TGTGCCAGCAGCCAGTGGGCAGCGGGAGAGACCTACGAGCAGTACTTC.

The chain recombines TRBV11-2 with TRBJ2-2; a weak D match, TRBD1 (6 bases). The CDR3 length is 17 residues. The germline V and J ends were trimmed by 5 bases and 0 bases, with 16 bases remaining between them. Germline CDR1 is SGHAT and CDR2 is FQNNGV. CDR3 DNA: TGTGCCAGCAGCCCACCCGGCTGGGGGCCGAACACCGGGGAGCTGTTTTTT. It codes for CASSPPGWGPNTGELFF.

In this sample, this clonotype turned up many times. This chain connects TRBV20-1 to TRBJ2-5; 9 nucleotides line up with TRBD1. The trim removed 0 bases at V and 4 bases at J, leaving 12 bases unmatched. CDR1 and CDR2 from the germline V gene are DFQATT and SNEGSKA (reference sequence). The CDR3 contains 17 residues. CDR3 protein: CSARDRTGGRLGETQYF. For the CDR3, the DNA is TGCAGTGCTAGAGATCGTACAGGGGGCCGCCTGGGAGAGACCCAGTACTTC.

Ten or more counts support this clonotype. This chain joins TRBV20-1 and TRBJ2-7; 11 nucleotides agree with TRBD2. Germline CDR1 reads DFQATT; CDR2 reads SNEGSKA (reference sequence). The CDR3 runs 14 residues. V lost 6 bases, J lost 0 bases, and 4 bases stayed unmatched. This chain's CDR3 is CSARLAGSSYEQYF. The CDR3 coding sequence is TGCAGTGCAAGACTAGCGGGGAGCTCCTACGAGCAGTACTTC.